The T cell receptor beta chain under discussion was sequenced for a study of T cells expressing NK-cell markers. Study context: According to the study, TCR beta repertoires originated from sorted CD3+CD56+NKG2C+, CD3+CD56+NKG2C- and CD3+CD56-NKG2C+ T cells. The eight sequenced donors comprised seven who were HCMV-seropositive and one who was seronegative. The study, taken as a whole, reports: In more than five donors, dominant CD3+CD56+NKG2C+ clonotypes ranked among the top 10 CD8+ clonotypes.

The CDR3 has 14 residues. Germline V gives CDR1 MNHEY, CDR2 SMNVEV (reference sequence). For this clonotype: The antigen remains undetermined.

Generation of TCR beta cDNA was performed by 5'RACE template switching incorporating UMIs. TCRdb reprocessed the 5' RACE reads, keeping one entry per CDR3 protein, no DNA. This table lists some 190,000 distinct CDR3 sequences. The V and J genes are TRBV27 and TRBJ2-2. The clonotype comes from a man between 18 and 69 years old in good health. Sequencing input: blood T cells: a sorted CD56 or NKG2C T cell subset, CD4+ or CD8+ T cells, or bulk PBMC T cells (not recorded which). This CDR3 is CASPRSANTGELFF.